Sequencing of this TCR beta chain was carried out in a study of blood T cell repertoires in COVID-19 (dated by TCRdb to 2020 to 2022). For context, the study as a whole: Samples from collaborators originated in the United States, Italy and Spain and spanned both the acute and convalescent phases of COVID-19. The material from the prospective study consisted of cDNA or gDNA derived from T cells, B-cell-depleted T cells, or PBMCs. Subjects who had been exposed to COVID-19, were actively infected with it, or had recovered from it provided the deeply sampled blood TCRbeta repertoires that made up the dataset. The repertoires were made available in a free public database intended to serve as a resource for research on the immune response to SARS-CoV-2. The samples were drawn from two sources: the first 160 participants of the ongoing ImmuneRACE study, and some 1,300 subjects contributed by 6 global collaborators. Sample metadata almost always included a de-identified subject ID, COVID-19 status, age in years and sex. Where available, HLA class I and class II types were obtained from metadata supplied by the sample provider rather than from assay-based typing. Results the study describes overall, beyond this receptor: How much clinical and demographic metadata was included differed by source and by participant, and the metadata was provided uncurated.

V loses 6 bases of germline sequence and J loses 5 bases, and the interval between the two ends is 13 bases. The germline V gene (reference sequence) yields GTSNPN for CDR1 and SVGIG for CDR2. Measured from the cysteine to the phenylalanine, the CDR3 is 13 residues long. Only CDR3 DNA is held: 39 bases, read in frame from base 1. In the case of this clone: The clone's antigen remains unknown. Nothing much larger sits one base from this clone, and base qualities are not available.

The collaborating institutions used their own protocols to collect whole blood in K2EDTA tubes. For TCRbeta analysis, collaborators shipped samples in one of three forms: frozen whole blood, isolated PBMCs, or DNA extracted from either of those sample types. TCRbeta CDR3 regions were amplified from genomic DNA by means of the immunoSEQ Assay, a bias-controlled multiplex PCR. Per the original workflow: The number of nucleated cells in each sample was estimated by amplification of reference gene primers within the assay. Sequence reads were collapsed and filtered to measure the absolute abundance of every unique TCRbeta CDR3 rearrangement. For each sample, productive Simpson clonality was calculated as the square root of Simpson's diversity index over productive rearrangements. TCRdb carries this immuneACCESS record with in-frame sequences only. Its versions omit some clonotypes, under half of them owing to an unresolved V gene in the studies checked, with the rest unexplained. V, J and clone size are taken as reported in that table, and D and trimming were inferred from the DNA itself. This sample lists over 110,000 clones; around 80% were detected once. Clones ranked in the top ten supply just under 2% of the sample.

The clonotype was recovered from a woman aged 60-75 years with acute or convalescent COVID-19. Sequenced material: peripheral blood. The chain joins TRBV30 to TRBJ1-4; TRBD1 is perhaps the D gene, given 6 matching bases. The CDR3 region reads CACQGGENEKLFF. The nucleotide sequence reads TGTGCCTGTCAAGGGGGGGAGAATGAAAAACTGTTTTTT.